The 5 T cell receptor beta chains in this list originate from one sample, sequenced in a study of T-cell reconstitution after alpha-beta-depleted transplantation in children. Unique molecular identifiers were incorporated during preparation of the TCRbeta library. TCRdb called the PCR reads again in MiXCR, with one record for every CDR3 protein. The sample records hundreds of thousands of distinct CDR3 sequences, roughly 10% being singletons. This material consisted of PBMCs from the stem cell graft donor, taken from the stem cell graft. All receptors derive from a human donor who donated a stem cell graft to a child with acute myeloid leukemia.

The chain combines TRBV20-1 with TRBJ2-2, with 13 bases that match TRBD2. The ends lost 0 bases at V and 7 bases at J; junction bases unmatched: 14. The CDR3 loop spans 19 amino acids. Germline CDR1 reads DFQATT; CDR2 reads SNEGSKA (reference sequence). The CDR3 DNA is TGCAGTGCTAGAGATCATCGAGGACTAGCGGGAGCTTTAGGCGGGGAGCTGTTTTTT. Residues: CSARDHRGLAGALGGELFF.

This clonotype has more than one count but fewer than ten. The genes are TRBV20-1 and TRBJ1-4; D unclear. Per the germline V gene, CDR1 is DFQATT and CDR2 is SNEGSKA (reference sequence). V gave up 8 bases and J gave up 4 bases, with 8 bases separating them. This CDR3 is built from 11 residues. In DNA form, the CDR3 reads TGCAGTCTACAGCTTAATGAAAAACTGTTTTTT. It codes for CSLQLNEKLFF.

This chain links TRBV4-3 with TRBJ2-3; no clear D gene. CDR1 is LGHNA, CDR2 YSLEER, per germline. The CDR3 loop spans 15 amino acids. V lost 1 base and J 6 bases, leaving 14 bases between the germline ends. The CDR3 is CASSQVGFEGDTQYF. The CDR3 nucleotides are TGCGCCAGCAGCCAAGTGGGGTTCGAAGGGGATACGCAGTATTTT.

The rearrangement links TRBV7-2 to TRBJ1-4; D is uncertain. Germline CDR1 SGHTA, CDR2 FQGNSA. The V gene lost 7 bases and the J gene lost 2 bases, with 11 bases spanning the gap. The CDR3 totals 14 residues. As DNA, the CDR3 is TGTGCCAGCACCCTGAGTCAGACTAATGAAAAACTGTTTTTT. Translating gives CASTLSQTNEKLFF. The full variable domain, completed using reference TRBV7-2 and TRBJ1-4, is GAGVSQSPSNKVTEKGKDVELRCDPISGHTALYWYRQSLGQGLEFLIYFQGNSAPDKSGLPSDRFSAERTGGSVSTLTIQRTQQEDSAVYLCASTLSQTNEKLFFGSGTQLSVL.

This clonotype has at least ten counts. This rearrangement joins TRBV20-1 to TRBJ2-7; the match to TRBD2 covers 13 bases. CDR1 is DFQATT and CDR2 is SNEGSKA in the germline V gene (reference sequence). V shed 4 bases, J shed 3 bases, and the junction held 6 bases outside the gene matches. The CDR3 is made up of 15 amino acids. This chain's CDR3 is CSATRTSGGHYEQYF. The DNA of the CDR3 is TGCAGTGCTACTCGGACTAGCGGGGGCCACTACGAGCAGTACTTC.